This T cell receptor beta chain was retrieved from a study of cytotoxic CD8 clonotypes in ibrutinib-treated CLL. From cryopreserved PBMCs came 2 to 2.5 micrograms of genomic DNA used for TCR beta libraries. Broader study findings: Whereas clonality rose at ibrutinib response, it declined toward baseline at progression. Baseline clonality, higher than in age-matched healthy donors, tracked circulating CD8+ T-cell counts.

This clone has only a few counts. Its antigen is not known. Sequencing used immunoSEQ multiplex PCR; TCRdb keeps in-frame clones, though not all of them. The sample has about 330,000 clones; over 60% are singletons. CDR1 is LNHNV, CDR2 YYDKDF, per germline (reference sequence). The CDR3 sequence is 16 residues long. V was trimmed by 2 bases and J by 7 bases, leaving 18 bases between them. This TCR was sampled from a human donor with chronic lymphocytic leukemia. The starting material was PBMCs, obtained after 36 months of ibrutinib treatment. The rearrangement joins TRBV15 to TRBJ2-4, with D maybe TRBD1 (7 bases). Written as DNA, the CDR3 is TGTGCCACCAGCAGATCCCTAGGGGGCGCGGGGAACATTCAGTACTTC. Protein: CATSRSLGGAGNIQYF. Complete variable domain (other parts from reference TRBV15 and TRBJ2-4): DAMVIQNPRYQVTQFGKPVTLSCSQTLNHNVMYWYQQKSSQAPKLLFHYYDKDFNNEADTPDNFQSRRPNTSFCFLDIRSPGLGDTAMYLCATSRSLGGAGNIQYFGAGTRLSVL.